Below are 32 T cell receptor beta chains sequenced from a single sample in a study of OX40 agonist ivuxolimab in advanced cancers. Data came from immunoSEQ multiplex PCR; TCRdb stores just in-frame clones and leaves some out. Of 70,000 or so clones detected, about 85% appear once; the ten largest clones hold roughly 15%. Sequencing was performed on CD4+ or CD8+ T cells sorted from blood, taken in a trial of the OX40 agonist ivuxolimab. The receptors were sampled from an adult with an advanced solid tumor such as melanoma, head and neck, liver or kidney cancer.

The chain is built from TRBV6-1 and TRBJ1-1; weak D call: TRBD1 (5 bases). CDR3 length: 16 amino acids. V shed 4 bases and J shed 0 bases, with 15 bases lying between them. Germline V CDR1 and CDR2: MNHNS, SASEGT. The DNA for the CDR3 is TGTGCCAGCAGTGTTGCAGCGACAGTCATGAACACTGAAGCTTTCTTT. Translation gives CASSVAATVMNTEAFF.

This clone appeared a single time. This chain connects TRBV7-2 to TRBJ2-1; TRBD1 might be the D (6 bases). The CDR3 extends over 15 amino acids. Germline V gene lookup returns CDR1 SGHTA and CDR2 FQGNSA. The V end was cut by 5 bases, the J end by 4 bases, with 15 bases between. CDR3 loop: CASSPSGQSYNEQFF. CDR3 DNA: TGTGCCAGCAGCCCCAGCGGACAGAGTTACAATGAGCAGTTCTTC.

This chain joins TRBV4-2 and TRBJ1-2; TRBD1 matches at 9 bases. Germline CDR1 and CDR2: LGHNA and YNFKEQ. CDR3 length: 14 residues. V was clipped by 1 base and J by 7 bases; unmatched bases: 4. The CDR3 protein is CASSQGDRERGYTF. In nucleotides, the CDR3 is TGTGCCAGCAGCCAAGGGGACAGGGAACGTGGCTACACCTTC.

The chain uses TRBV14 and TRBJ2-7; 7 bases fit TRBD2. Germline-derived CDR1 and CDR2 are SGHDN and FVKESK. V was pared by 2 bases and J by 2 bases, with 3 bases of the junction left unmatched. The CDR3 is 14 amino acids. CDR3 protein: CASSQKAGPYEQYF. The DNA of the CDR3 is TGTGCCAGCAGCCAAAAAGCGGGACCCTACGAGCAGTACTTC.

The rearrangement links TRBV19 to TRBJ1-2; 7 bases are shared with TRBD1. Germline loops: CDR1 LNHDA, CDR2 SQIVND (reference sequence). This CDR3 region has 15 residues. V gave up 6 bases and J gave up 3 bases; unmatched junction bases: 10. DNA of the CDR3: TGTGCCAGTAGAACAACAGGGGCCCCCTACTATGGCTACACCTTC. Protein sequence: CASRTTGAPYYGYTF.

This clone showed up just once. This sequence joins TRBV7-5 and TRBJ2-3; the D call TRBD1 from the table was never checked on the DNA. TRBV7-5 is designated a pseudogene. The CDR3 has 14 residues. CDR3 DNA: TGTGCCAGCAGCCCTAGGACAGGGGAGTATACGCAGTATTTT. This sequence encodes CASSPRTGEYTQYF.

This clone was seen more than once but under ten times. The rearrangement links TRBV4-1 to TRBJ2-1; TRBD2 is a possible D gene (6 bases). The V end was cut by 5 bases, the J end by 6 bases, with 14 bases between. This CDR3 spans 14 amino acids. From germline, CDR1 is MGHRA and CDR2 YSYEKL. The chain's CDR3 is CASSGITRGNEQFF. The CDR3 region has the DNA TGCGCCAGCAGCGGAATCACGCGGGGCAATGAGCAGTTCTTC.

J is TRBJ2-1 and V is TRBV27; TRBD2 agrees at 9 bases. V dropped 4 bases and J dropped 1; count of bases not matched to a gene: 11. Per germline, CDR1 MNHEY and CDR2 SMNVEV (reference sequence). The CDR3 is made up of 18 amino acids. The CDR3 protein is CASSSPLASGNSYNEQFF. The DNA of the CDR3 is TGTGCCAGCAGTTCACCCCTGGCTAGCGGGAATTCCTACAATGAGCAGTTCTTC.

This clone turned up a few times. This rearrangement joins TRBV18 to TRBJ1-5; D gene uncertain. The CDR3 is made up of 15 amino acids. V was shortened by 3 bases and J by 6 bases, with 15 bases between the two germline ends. CDR1 is KGHSH and CDR2 is LQKENI in the germline V gene. CDR3: CASSPNSQIGQPQHF. For the CDR3, the DNA is TGTGCCAGCTCACCGAATTCACAGATTGGTCAGCCCCAGCATTTT.

The rearrangement joins TRBV7-9 to TRBJ2-5, with D unclear. The CDR3 runs 11 residues. Trimming took 5 bases from V and 7 from J, leaving 8 bases between them. Germline V gene sequence: CDR1 SEHNR, CDR2 FQNEAQ (reference sequence). The CDR3 nucleotides are TGTGCCAGCAGCCCTGAGTGGACCCAGTACTTC. Protein: CASSPEWTQYF.

The rearrangement uses TRBV4-1 and TRBJ2-3; a possible D gene is TRBD2 (5 bases). Germline V gene lookup returns CDR1 MGHRA and CDR2 YSYEKL. Trimming pared 0 bases from V and 7 bases from J, leaving 14 bases between. CDR3 size: 15 residues. The CDR3 here is CASSQDSGLLYTQYF. In DNA form, the CDR3 reads TGCGCCAGCAGCCAAGATAGTGGACTCCTGTATACGCAGTATTTT.

The CDR3 DNA is TGCAGCGTTCACGACAGGGGAAGCTCTGGAAACACCATATATTTT. Protein: CSVHDRGSSGNTIYF. The chain has TRBV29-1 and TRBJ1-3; 8 bases are a match to TRBD1. The trim removed 5 bases at V and 0 bases at J, leaving 6 bases unmatched. In germline, CDR1 is SQVTM, CDR2 ANQGSEA. CDR3 length: 15 amino acids.

The chain links TRBV9 to TRBJ2-3, with 10 bases matching TRBD1. Per the germline V gene, CDR1 is SGDLS and CDR2 is YYNGEE. Trimming cost V 2 bases and J 2 bases; bases outside gene matches: 2. This CDR3 has 15 residues. This CDR3 is CASSVGTGATDTQYF. The CDR3 bases are TGTGCCAGCAGCGTCGGGACAGGGGCCACAGATACGCAGTATTTT. The whole variable domain, filled in from reference TRBV9 and TRBJ2-3, reads DSGVTQTPKHLITATGQRVTLRCSPRSGDLSVYWYQQSLDQGLQFLIQYYNGEERAKGNILERFSAQQFPDLHSELNLSSLELGDSALYFCASSVGTGATDTQYFGPGTRLTVL.

This chain connects TRBV19 to TRBJ1-5; TRBD1 is a possible D gene (6 bases). Germline V CDR1 and CDR2: LNHDA, SQIVND (reference sequence). The CDR3 extends over 15 amino acids. Trimming removed 0 bases from V and 6 bases from J, with 12 bases in between. The CDR3 protein is CASSIDTGSRQPQHF. Here the CDR3 DNA reads TGTGCCAGTAGTATAGATACAGGGTCGCGTCAGCCCCAGCATTTT.

The chain couples TRBV19 to TRBJ1-1, with TRBD1 matching over 10 bases. The CDR3 consists of 14 residues. Germline values: CDR1 LNHDA, CDR2 SQIVND (reference sequence). Trimming cost V 4 bases and J 1 base; bases outside gene matches: 0. CDR3: CASSRTGGNTEAFF. The CDR3 DNA reads as TGTGCCAGTAGTAGGACAGGGGGGAACACTGAAGCTTTCTTT. Full variable domain (missing parts from reference TRBV19 and TRBJ1-1): DGGITQSPKYLFRKEGQNVTLSCEQNLNHDAMYWYRQDPGQGLRLIYYSQIVNDFQKGDIAEGYSVSREKKESFPLTVTSAQKNPTAFYLCASSRTGGNTEAFFGQGTRLTVV.

This rearrangement joins TRBV5-1 to TRBJ2-7; 7 nucleotides match TRBD1. The CDR3 covers 14 residues. V was clipped by 3 bases and J by 2 bases; unmatched bases: 5. Germline lookup yields CDR1 SGHRS and CDR2 YFSETQ. CDR3 coding DNA: TGCGCCAGCAGCTCAACCGGGACAGCCTACGAGCAGTACTTC. As protein: CASSSTGTAYEQYF.

The gene calls are TRBV11-2 and TRBJ1-1; D call uncertain. Germline V CDR1 and CDR2: SGHAT, FQNNGV. Trimming pared 4 bases from V and 0 bases from J, leaving 9 bases between. The CDR3 is made up of 14 amino acids. The CDR3 is CASSSDSMNTEAFF. The CDR3 DNA is TGTGCCAGCAGCTCGGATTCTATGAACACTGAAGCTTTCTTT.

This clone was seen once. The chain joins TRBV4-2 to TRBJ1-1; a possible D gene is TRBD1 (5 bases). Trimming left V 1 base short and J 3 bases short, with 15 bases between. This CDR3 contains 16 residues. Germline V gene data show CDR1 as LGHNA and CDR2 as YNFKEQ. The CDR3 loop is CASSQGRVSGDTEAFF. For the CDR3, the DNA is TGTGCCAGCAGCCAAGGCCGGGTCTCGGGGGACACTGAAGCTTTCTTT.

V gene TRBV19 combines with J gene TRBJ2-4; the match to TRBD1 covers 11 bases. Unmatched junction bases numbered 8, after V lost 8 bases and J lost 2 bases. This CDR3 spans 16 amino acids. The V gene's germline CDR1 is LNHDA and CDR2 SQIVND (reference sequence). CDR3 sequence: CASRPGTGGSKNIQYF. CDR3 sequence (DNA): TGTGCCAGTCGACCCGGGACAGGGGGTTCCAAAAACATTCAGTACTTC.

The V and J genes are TRBV7-2 and TRBJ2-7, with 10 bases lining up with TRBD1. The CDR3 length is 15 residues. V was clipped by 1 base and J by 2 bases; unmatched bases: 2. Germline CDR1 reads SGHTA; CDR2 reads FQGNSA. CDR3 nucleotide sequence: TGTGCCAGCAGCTTAGGACAGGGGGCGGCCTACGAGCAGTACTTC. Encoded protein: CASSLGQGAAYEQYF. The full variable domain, with the rest looked up from reference TRBV7-2 and TRBJ2-7, is GAGVSQSPSNKVTEKGKDVELRCDPISGHTALYWYRQSLGQGLEFLIYFQGNSAPDKSGLPSDRFSAERTGGSVSTLTIQRTQQEDSAVYLCASSLGQGAAYEQYFGPGTRLTVT.

This rearrangement joins TRBV5-5 to TRBJ2-7, with 9 bases lining up with TRBD1. Unmatched junction bases numbered 4, after V lost 3 bases and J lost 6 bases. From germline, CDR1 is SGHKS and CDR2 YYEKEE (reference sequence). The CDR3 is 13 residues long. The CDR3: CASSWDRVLEQYF. Written as DNA, the CDR3 is TGTGCCAGCAGCTGGGACAGGGTGCTCGAGCAGTACTTC.

The chain has TRBV19 and TRBJ2-1, with a possible D match to TRBD2 (5 bases). V was shortened by 7 bases and J by 3 bases, with 7 bases between the two germline ends. The CDR3 is made up of 12 amino acids. CDR1 and CDR2 (germline): LNHDA, SQIVND (reference sequence). The CDR3 DNA reads TGTGCCAGTAAGAGGGACTACAATGAGCAGTTCTTC. Translated: CASKRDYNEQFF.

V usage is TRBV6-6 and J usage is TRBJ1-6; no clear D gene. The germline V gene has CDR1 MNHNY and CDR2 SVGAGI (reference sequence). Trimming cost V 4 bases and J 7 bases, with 11 bases left between them. This CDR3 comprises 14 residues. The CDR3 DNA sequence: TGTGCCAGCAGTTTCTCCCCGGGGAATTCACCCCTCCACTTT. Its protein product is CASSFSPGNSPLHF.

J is TRBJ2-7 and V is TRBV6-5; 12 bases align to TRBD2. The CDR3 is made up of 14 amino acids. After removal of 7 bases from V and 4 bases from J, the junction contained 5 bases not matched to a gene. Germline V CDR1 and CDR2: MNHEY, SVGAGI. Here the CDR3 DNA reads TGTGCCAGCACCTTGACTAGCGGGAGTTACGAGCAGTACTTC. Its translation is CASTLTSGSYEQYF.

Comments on this clone: This CDR3 is also generated by other DNA sequences in the sample. The CDR3 coding sequence is TGTGCCAGCAGCTTAGCGACAGGGGCCACTGAAGCTTTCTTT. It translates to CASSLATGATEAFF. V gene TRBV7-9 combines with J gene TRBJ1-1; the match to TRBD1 covers 8 bases. CDR3 size: 14 residues. Per germline, CDR1 SEHNR and CDR2 FQNEAQ (reference sequence). The V gene end was trimmed by 0 bases and the J gene end by 4 bases; junction bases not matched to a gene: 1.

The chain links TRBV19 to TRBJ2-2, with unresolved D. The CDR3 contains 12 residues. Germline values: CDR1 LNHDA, CDR2 SQIVND (reference sequence). V lost 3 bases to trimming and J lost 7 bases, with 6 bases between them. The CDR3 coding sequence is TGTGCCAGTAGTATCGTCGGCGGGGAGCTGTTTTTT. This gives the protein CASSIVGGELFF. The complete variable domain, with remaining parts taken from reference TRBV19 and TRBJ2-2, reads DGGITQSPKYLFRKEGQNVTLSCEQNLNHDAMYWYRQDPGQGLRLIYYSQIVNDFQKGDIAEGYSVSREKKESFPLTVTSAQKNPTAFYLCASSIVGGELFFGEGSRLTVL.

The chain is built from TRBV6-5 and TRBJ1-2, with 7 nucleotides matching TRBD1. Germline V lookup: CDR1 MNHEY, CDR2 SVGAGI. The V segment lost 6 bases and the J segment 3 bases; nucleotides outside the gene matches: 10. This CDR3 is built from 15 residues. Written as DNA, the CDR3 is TGTGCCAGCAGGGATCCAGGGGGGGGATACTATGGCTACACCTTC. Translating it yields CASRDPGGGYYGYTF.

The chain joins TRBV28 to TRBJ2-7; D possibly corresponds to TRBD2 (5 bases). Germline lookup yields CDR1 MDHEN and CDR2 SYDVKM. The V gene lost 5 bases and the J gene lost 3 bases, with 11 bases spanning the gap. The CDR3 is 13 residues long. Here the CDR3 DNA reads TGTGCCAGCAGTCCGCAGGCGGGCTACGAGCAGTACTTC. Translating it yields CASSPQAGYEQYF.

A remark on this clone: At one boundary the junction diverges from the germline segment, which might be a read error. The rearrangement joins TRBV6-1 to TRBJ1-5; a possible D gene is TRBD1 (5 bases). This CDR3 contains 13 residues. From germline, CDR1 is MNHNS and CDR2 SASEGT. CDR3 DNA sequence: TGTGCCGGCAGTGAACAGGTGGATCAGCCCCAGCATTTT. Translated, it gives CAGSEQVDQPQHF.

The CDR3: CASSSRTGEGWDTEAFF. The CDR3 bases are TGCGCCAGCAGCTCTCGGACAGGGGAAGGTTGGGACACTGAAGCTTTCTTT. The chain carries TRBV5-1 and TRBJ1-1, with 9 bases fitting TRBD1. This CDR3 is 17 amino acids long. CDR1 SGHRS and CDR2 YFSETQ come from the germline V gene. With V trimmed by 3 bases and J by 3 bases, 12 bases remained unmatched.

This chain connects TRBV7-9 to TRBJ1-2, with a possible D match to TRBD1 (5 bases). V lost 5 bases and J lost 4, with 11 bases in between. Germline lookup yields CDR1 SEHNR and CDR2 FQNEAQ (reference sequence). The length of the CDR3 is 13 residues. CDR3 amino acids: CASSLDISYGYTF. As DNA, the CDR3 is TGTGCCAGCAGCCTGGACATCTCCTATGGCTACACCTTC.

J is TRBJ2-7 and V is TRBV5-1; 8 bases are shared with TRBD1. Per germline, CDR1 SGHRS and CDR2 YFSETQ. The CDR3 has 15 amino acids. With 3 bases clipped from V and 1 base from J, the junction kept 6 bases outside the gene matches. The DNA for the CDR3 is TGCGCCAGCAGCTGGGGGGACAGGAGGTCCTACGAGCAGTACTTC. This sequence encodes CASSWGDRRSYEQYF.